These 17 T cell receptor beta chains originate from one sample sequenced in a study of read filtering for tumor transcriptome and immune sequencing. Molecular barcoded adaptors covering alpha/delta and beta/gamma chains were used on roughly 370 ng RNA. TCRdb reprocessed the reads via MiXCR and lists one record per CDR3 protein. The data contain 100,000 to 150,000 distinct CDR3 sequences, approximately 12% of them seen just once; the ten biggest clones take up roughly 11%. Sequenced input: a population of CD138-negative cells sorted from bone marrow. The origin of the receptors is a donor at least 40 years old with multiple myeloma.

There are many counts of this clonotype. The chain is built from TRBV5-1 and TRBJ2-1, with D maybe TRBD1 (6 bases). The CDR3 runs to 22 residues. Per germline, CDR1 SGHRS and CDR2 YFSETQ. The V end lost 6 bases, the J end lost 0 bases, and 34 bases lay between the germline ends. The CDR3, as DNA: TGCGCCAGCACCTCTGATTCTCCTTGGGACACAGCGTTCCCTAGCTCCTACAATGAGCAGTTCTTC. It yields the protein CASTSDSPWDTAFPSSYNEQFF.

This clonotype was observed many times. This CDR3 is CASSLGQGYYEQYF. The CDR3 DNA follows: TGTGCCAGCAGCTTAGGCCAGGGCTACTACGAGCAGTACTTC. This chain links TRBV11-2 with TRBJ2-7; possible D gene TRBD1, 5 bases. This CDR3 comprises 14 residues. Germline V gene data show CDR1 as SGHAT and CDR2 as FQNNGV. V was trimmed by 1 base and J by 3 bases, leaving 10 bases between them.

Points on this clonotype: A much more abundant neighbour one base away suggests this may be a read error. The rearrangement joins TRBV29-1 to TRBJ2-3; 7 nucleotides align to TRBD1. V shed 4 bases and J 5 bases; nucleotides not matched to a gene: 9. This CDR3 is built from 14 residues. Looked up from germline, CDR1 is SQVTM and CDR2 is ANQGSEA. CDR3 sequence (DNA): TGCAGCGTTGGAGCAACAGGGGTCCAAGATACGCAGTATTTT. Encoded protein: CSVGATGVQDTQYF.

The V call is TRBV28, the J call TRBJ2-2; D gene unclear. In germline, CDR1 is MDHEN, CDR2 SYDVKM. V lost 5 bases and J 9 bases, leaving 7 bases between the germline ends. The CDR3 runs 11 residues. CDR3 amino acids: CASSRQRELFF. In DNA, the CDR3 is TGTGCCAGCAGTCGCCAAAGGGAGCTGTTTTTT.

CDR3 DNA sequence: TGCAGTGCTAGAGATGTTCGTGGGGACAGGATCACAGATACGCAGTATTTT. Its translation: CSARDVRGDRITDTQYF. This sequence joins TRBV20-1 and TRBJ2-3, with 8 bases matching TRBD1. CDR3 length: 17 amino acids. With V trimmed by 0 bases and J by 2 bases, 10 bases remained unmatched. The germline V gene has CDR1 DFQATT and CDR2 SNEGSKA (reference sequence).

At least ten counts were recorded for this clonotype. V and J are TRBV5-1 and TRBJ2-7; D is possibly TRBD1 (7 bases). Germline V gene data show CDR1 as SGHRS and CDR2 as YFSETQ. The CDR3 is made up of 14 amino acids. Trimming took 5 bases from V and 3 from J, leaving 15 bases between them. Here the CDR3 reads CASRKGQGGYEQYF. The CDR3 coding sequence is TGCGCCAGCAGAAAGGGCCAGGGGGGCTACGAGCAGTACTTC.

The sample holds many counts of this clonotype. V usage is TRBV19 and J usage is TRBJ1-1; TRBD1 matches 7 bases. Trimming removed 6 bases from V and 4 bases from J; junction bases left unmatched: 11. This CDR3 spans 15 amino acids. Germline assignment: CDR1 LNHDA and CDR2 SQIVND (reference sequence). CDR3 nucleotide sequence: TGTGCCAGTAGGCCCAGGCAGGGGGTTAGCACTGAAGCTTTCTTT. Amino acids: CASRPRQGVSTEAFF.

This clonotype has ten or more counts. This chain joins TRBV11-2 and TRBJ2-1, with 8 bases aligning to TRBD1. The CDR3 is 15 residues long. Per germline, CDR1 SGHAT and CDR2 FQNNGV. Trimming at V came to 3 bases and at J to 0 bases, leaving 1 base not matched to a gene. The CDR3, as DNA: TGTGCCAGCAGCTTCGACAGGGGCTCCTACAATGAGCAGTTCTTC. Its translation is CASSFDRGSYNEQFF.

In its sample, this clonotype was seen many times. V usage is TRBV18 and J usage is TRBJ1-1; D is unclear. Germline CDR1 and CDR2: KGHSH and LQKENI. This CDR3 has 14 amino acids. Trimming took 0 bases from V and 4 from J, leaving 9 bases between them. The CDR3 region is CASSPPGVGTEAFF. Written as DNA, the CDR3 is TGTGCCAGCTCACCACCCGGTGTGGGCACTGAAGCTTTCTTT.

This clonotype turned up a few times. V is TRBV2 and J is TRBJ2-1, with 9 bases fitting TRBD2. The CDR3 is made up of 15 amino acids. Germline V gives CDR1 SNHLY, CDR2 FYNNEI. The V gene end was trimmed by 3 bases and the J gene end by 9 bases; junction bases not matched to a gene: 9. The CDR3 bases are TGTGCCAGCAGTGACGCTAGCGGGACGGTTGGTGAGCAGTTCTTC. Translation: CASSDASGTVGEQFF.

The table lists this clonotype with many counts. The CDR3 sequence is CASSRSGGAYNEQFF. The CDR3 DNA follows: TGTGCCAGCAGCCGTAGCGGGGGGGCATACAATGAGCAGTTCTTC. The J gene is TRBJ2-1, the V gene TRBV7-2, with TRBD2 identical over 11 bases. This CDR3 spans 15 amino acids. Germline trimming cut 5 bases from V and 4 bases from J; bases unmatched to any gene: 4. Germline V gene data show CDR1 as SGHTA and CDR2 as FQGNSA.

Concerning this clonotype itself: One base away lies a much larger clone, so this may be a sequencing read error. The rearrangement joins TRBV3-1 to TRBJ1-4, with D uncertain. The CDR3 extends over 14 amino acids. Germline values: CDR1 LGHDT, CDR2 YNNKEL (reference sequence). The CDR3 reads CASGQDPALAKLFF. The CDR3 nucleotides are TGTGCCAGCGGCCAAGATCCGGCCTTGGCCAAACTGTTTTTT.

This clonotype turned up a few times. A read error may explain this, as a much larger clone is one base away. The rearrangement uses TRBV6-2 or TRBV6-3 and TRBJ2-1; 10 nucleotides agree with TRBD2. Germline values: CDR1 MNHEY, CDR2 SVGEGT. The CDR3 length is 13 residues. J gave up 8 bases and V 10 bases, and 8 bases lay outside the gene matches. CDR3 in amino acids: CAITSGTKDEQFF. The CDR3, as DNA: TGTGCCATCACTAGCGGGACTAAAGATGAGCAGTTCTTC.

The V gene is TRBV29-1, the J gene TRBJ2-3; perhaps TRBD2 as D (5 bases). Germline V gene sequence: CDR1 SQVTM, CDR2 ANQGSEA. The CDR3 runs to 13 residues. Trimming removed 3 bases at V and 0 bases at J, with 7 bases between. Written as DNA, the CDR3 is TGCAGCGTTGACACTAGAAGCACAGATACGCAGTATTTT. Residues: CSVDTRSTDTQYF.

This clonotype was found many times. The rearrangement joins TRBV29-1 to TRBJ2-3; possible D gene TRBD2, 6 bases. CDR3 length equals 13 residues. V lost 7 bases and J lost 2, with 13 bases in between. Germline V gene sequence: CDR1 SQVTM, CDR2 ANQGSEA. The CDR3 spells CSGASGSTDTQYF. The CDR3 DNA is TGCAGCGGTGCGAGCGGGTCCACAGATACGCAGTATTTT.

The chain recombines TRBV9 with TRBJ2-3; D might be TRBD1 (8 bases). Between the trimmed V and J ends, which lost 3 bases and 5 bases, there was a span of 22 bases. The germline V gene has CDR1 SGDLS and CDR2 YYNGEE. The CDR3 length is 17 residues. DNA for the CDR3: TGTGCCAGCAGCGCCCAGCCCTTAACAGGGGGGGGAGATACGCAGTATTTT. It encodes CASSAQPLTGGGDTQYF.

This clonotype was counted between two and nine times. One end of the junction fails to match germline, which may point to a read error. CDR3 nucleotide sequence: TGTGCCAGTAGCTACGGGACAGAGGGGGAAAAACGGTTTTTT. This encodes CASSYGTEGEKRFF. The V call is TRBV19, the J call TRBJ1-4; 7 bases are shared with TRBD1. Germline lookup yields CDR1 LNHDA and CDR2 SQIVND (reference sequence). CDR3 size: 14 residues.